A selection of T cell receptor beta chains follows, all from one sample in a study of T cell responses to AZD1222 COVID-19 vaccine. The repertoire was sequenced with immunoSEQ multiplex PCR; TCRdb's copy has only in-frame clones and lacks some. The table records about 90,000 clones, about 91% of them present only once. The sample in question was peripheral blood, obtained 28 days after the second AZD1222 dose. The source is an adult who received the AZD1222 COVID-19 vaccine. The CDR3 runs from the conserved cysteine through the conserved F or W. Fields, in order: D gene, V gene, J gene, CDR3 protein. D genes are given only for firm matches.

D gene: NA; V gene: TRBV3-1/TRBV3-2; J gene: TRBJ2-6; CDR3 protein: CASSQKGRSGANVLTF
D gene: NA; V gene: TRBV19; J gene: TRBJ1-1; CDR3 protein: CASKGWGGFATEAFF
D gene: NA; V gene: TRBV3-1/TRBV3-2; J gene: TRBJ2-2; CDR3 protein: CASSQDVNRGGSGGELFF
D gene: NA; V gene: TRBV19; J gene: TRBJ1-5; CDR3 protein: CASSTGRNQPQHF
D gene: NA; V gene: TRBV14; J gene: TRBJ1-1; CDR3 protein: CASSQVAGPRAFF
D gene: NA; V gene: TRBV13; J gene: TRBJ1-4; CDR3 protein: CASSPGQRSEKLFF
D gene: TRBD2; V gene: TRBV29-1; J gene: TRBJ2-5; CDR3 protein: CSVEGSGGDYQETQYF
D gene: TRBD2; V gene: TRBV7-3; J gene: TRBJ2-1; CDR3 protein: CASSPRTSGGVIGSYNEQFF
D gene: NA; V gene: TRBV5-8; J gene: TRBJ1-1; CDR3 protein: CASSLLGAVAFF
D gene: NA; V gene: TRBV3-1/TRBV3-2; J gene: TRBJ1-4; CDR3 protein: CASSHRQSHEKLFF
D gene: NA; V gene: TRBV6-5; J gene: TRBJ1-2; CDR3 protein: CASSYSGRGDYGYTF
D gene: NA; V gene: TRBV28; J gene: TRBJ1-2; CDR3 protein: CASSTQYYYGYTF
D gene: NA; V gene: TRBV4-2; J gene: TRBJ1-1; CDR3 protein: CASSQPGSRDTEAFF
D gene: NA; V gene: TRBV3-1/TRBV3-2; J gene: TRBJ1-1; CDR3 protein: CASSATVGGTEAFF
D gene: NA; V gene: TRBV5-1; J gene: TRBJ1-2; CDR3 protein: CASSGTRAEQTHGYTF
D gene: TRBD1; V gene: TRBV7-9; J gene: TRBJ1-6; CDR3 protein: CASSHTTGFSPLHF
D gene: NA; V gene: TRBV18; J gene: TRBJ1-3; CDR3 protein: CASSPQGVQNTIYF
D gene: NA; V gene: TRBV24-1; J gene: TRBJ2-1; CDR3 protein: CATSASGTTNNEQFF
D gene: NA; V gene: TRBV4-1; J gene: TRBJ1-2; CDR3 protein: CAVHTGTVANYGYTF
D gene: NA; V gene: TRBV19; J gene: TRBJ1-1; CDR3 protein: CASSVRALVGAEAFF
D gene: NA; V gene: TRBV7-6; J gene: TRBJ1-5; CDR3 protein: CASSLAGNNQPQHF
D gene: NA; V gene: TRBV19; J gene: TRBJ1-1; CDR3 protein: CASSMLSGLNTEAFF